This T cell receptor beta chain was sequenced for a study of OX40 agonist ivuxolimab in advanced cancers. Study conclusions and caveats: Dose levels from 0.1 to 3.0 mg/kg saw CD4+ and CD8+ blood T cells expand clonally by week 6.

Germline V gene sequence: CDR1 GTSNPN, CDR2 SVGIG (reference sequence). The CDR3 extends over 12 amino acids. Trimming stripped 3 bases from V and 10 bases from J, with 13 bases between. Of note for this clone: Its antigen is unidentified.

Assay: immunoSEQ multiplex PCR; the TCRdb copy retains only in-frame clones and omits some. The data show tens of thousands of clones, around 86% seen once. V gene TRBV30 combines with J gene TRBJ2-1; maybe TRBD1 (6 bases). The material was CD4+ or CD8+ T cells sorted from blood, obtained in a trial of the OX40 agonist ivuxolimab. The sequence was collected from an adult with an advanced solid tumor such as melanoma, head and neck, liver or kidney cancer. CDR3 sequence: CAWSLTGKEQFF. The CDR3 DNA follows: TGTGCCTGGAGCCTCACAGGGAAAGAGCAGTTCTTC.